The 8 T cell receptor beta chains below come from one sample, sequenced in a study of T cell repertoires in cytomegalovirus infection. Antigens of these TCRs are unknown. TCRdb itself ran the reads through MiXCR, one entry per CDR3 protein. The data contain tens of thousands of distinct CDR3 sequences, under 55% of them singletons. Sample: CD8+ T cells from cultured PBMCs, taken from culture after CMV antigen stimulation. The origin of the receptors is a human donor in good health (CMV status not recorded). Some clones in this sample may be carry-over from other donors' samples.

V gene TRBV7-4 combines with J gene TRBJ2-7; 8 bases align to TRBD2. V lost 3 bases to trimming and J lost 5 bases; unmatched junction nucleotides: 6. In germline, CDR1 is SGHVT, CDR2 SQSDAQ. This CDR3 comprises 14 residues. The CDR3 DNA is TGTGCCAGCAGCTTTCGTAGCGGGAACCACGAGCAGTACTTC. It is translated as CASSFRSGNHEQYF.

CDR3 sequence (DNA): TGTGCCAGCAGCCAAGTTCTGCTAGCGGGAGCCGAAGTCTACAATGAGCAGTTCTTC. It translates to CASSQVLLAGAEVYNEQFF. V and J are TRBV4-2 and TRBJ2-1; 10 nucleotides agree with TRBD2. Per the germline V gene, CDR1 is LGHNA and CDR2 is YNFKEQ. The CDR3 length is 19 residues. Trimming removed 1 base from V and 3 bases from J; junction bases left unmatched: 12.

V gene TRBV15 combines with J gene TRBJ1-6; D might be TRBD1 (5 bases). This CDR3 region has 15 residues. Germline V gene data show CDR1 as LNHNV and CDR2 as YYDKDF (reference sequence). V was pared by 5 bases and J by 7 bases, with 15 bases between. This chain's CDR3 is CATSGGRNPNSPLHF. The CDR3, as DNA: TGTGCCACCAGCGGGGGGAGAAACCCCAATTCACCCCTCCACTTT.

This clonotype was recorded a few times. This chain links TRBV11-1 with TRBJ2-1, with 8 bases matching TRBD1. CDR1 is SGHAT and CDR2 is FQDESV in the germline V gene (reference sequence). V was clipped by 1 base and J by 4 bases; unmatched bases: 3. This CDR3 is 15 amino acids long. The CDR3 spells CASSLGTGLYNEQFF. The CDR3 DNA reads TGTGCCAGCAGCTTAGGGACAGGGCTATACAATGAGCAGTTCTTC.

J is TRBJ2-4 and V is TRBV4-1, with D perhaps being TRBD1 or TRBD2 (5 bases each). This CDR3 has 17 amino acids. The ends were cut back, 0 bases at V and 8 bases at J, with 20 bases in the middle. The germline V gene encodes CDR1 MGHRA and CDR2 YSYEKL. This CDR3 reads CASSQEGPGVTRYIQYF. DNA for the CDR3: TGCGCCAGCAGCCAAGAGGGGCCCGGGGTTACCAGGTACATTCAGTACTTC.

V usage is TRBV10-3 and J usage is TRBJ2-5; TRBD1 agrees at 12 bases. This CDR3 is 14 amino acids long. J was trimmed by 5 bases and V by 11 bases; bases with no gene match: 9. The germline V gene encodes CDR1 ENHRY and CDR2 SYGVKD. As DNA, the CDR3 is TGTGCCGCCCGGGACAGGGGGCTTGGGGAGACCCAGTACTTC. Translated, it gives CAARDRGLGETQYF.

CDR3 loop: CASSYSRGQFF. The DNA for the CDR3 is TGTGCCAGCAGCTACTCTAGGGGGCAGTTCTTC. V and J are TRBV7-2 and TRBJ2-1, with D possibly matching TRBD1 (5 bases). The germline CDR1 and CDR2 sequences are SGHTA and FQGNSA. Trimming removed 4 bases at V and 12 bases at J, with 10 bases between. This CDR3 spans 11 amino acids.

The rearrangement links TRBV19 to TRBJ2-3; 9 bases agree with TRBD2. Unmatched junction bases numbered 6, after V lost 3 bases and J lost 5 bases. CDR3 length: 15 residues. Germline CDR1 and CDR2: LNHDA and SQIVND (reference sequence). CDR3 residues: CASSISGRIRDTQYF. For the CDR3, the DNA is TGTGCCAGTAGTATCAGCGGGAGGATAAGAGATACGCAGTATTTT.